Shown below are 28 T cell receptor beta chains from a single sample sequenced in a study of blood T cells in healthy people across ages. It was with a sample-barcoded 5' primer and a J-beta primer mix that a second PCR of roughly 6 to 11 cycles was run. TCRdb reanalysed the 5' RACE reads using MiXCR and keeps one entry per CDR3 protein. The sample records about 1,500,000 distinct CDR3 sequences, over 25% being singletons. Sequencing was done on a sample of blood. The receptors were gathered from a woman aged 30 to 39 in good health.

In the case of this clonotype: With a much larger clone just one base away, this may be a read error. As DNA, the CDR3 is TGCAGCGTTGGGAGGAATGAAAAACTGTATTTT. Its protein is CSVGRNEKLYF. The rearrangement joins TRBV29-1 to TRBJ1-4; D gene ambiguous. In germline, CDR1 is SQVTM, CDR2 ANQGSEA. This CDR3 is 11 amino acids long.

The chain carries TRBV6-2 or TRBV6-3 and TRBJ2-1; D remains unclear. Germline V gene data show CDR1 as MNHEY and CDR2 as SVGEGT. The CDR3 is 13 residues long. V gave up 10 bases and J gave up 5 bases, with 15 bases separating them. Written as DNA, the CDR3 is TGTGCCACCCTTGCCCCGAACAACAATGAGCAGTTCTTC. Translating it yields CATLAPNNNEQFF.

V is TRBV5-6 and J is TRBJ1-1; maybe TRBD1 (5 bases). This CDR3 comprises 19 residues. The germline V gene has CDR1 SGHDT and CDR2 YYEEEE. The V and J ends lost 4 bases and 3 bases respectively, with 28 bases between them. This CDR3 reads CASSLHRGRTSGFYTEAFF. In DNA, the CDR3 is TGTGCCAGCAGCCTCCACCGGGGCAGGACATCGGGGTTCTACACTGAAGCTTTCTTT. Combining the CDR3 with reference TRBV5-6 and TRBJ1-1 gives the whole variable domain DAGVTQSPTHLIKTRGQQVTLRCSPKSGHDTVSWYQQALGQGPQFIFQYYEEEERQRGNFPDRFSGHQFPNYSSELNVNALLLGDSALYLCASSLHRGRTSGFYTEAFFGQGTRLTVV.

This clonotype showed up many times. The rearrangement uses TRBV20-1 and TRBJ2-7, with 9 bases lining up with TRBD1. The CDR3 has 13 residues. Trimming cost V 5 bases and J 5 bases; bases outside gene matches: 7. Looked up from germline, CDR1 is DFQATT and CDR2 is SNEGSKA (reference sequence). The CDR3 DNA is TGCAGTGCTGAGGACAGGGGAGAGAACGAGCAGTACTTC. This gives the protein CSAEDRGENEQYF.

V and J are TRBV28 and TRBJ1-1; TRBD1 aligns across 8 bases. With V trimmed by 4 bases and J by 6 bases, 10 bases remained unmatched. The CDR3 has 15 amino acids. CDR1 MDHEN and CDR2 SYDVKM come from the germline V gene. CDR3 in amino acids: CASSSPGQAVPEAFF. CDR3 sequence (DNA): TGTGCCAGCAGTTCACCGGGACAGGCCGTACCTGAAGCTTTCTTT.

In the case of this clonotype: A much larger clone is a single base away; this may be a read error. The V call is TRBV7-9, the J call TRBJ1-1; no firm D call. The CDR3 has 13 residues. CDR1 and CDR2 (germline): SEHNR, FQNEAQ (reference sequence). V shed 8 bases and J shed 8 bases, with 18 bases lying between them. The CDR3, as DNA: TGTGCCAGCCGGTTGGGCGGTAGAGCAGAAGCTTTCTTT. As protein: CASRLGGRAEAFF.

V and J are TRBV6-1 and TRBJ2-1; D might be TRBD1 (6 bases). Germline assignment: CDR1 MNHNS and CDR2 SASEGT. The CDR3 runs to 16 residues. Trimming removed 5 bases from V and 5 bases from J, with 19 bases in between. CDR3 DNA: TGTGCCAGCAGTATGACTCAGGGGTTCGGGAACAATGAGCAGTTCTTC. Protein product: CASSMTQGFGNNEQFF.

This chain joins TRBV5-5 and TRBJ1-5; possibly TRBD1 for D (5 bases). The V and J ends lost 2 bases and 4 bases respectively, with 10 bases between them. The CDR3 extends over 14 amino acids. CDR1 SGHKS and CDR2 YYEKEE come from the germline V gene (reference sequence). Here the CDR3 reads CASSFFQGNQPQHF. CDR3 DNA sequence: TGTGCCAGCAGCTTCTTCCAGGGTAATCAGCCCCAGCATTTT.

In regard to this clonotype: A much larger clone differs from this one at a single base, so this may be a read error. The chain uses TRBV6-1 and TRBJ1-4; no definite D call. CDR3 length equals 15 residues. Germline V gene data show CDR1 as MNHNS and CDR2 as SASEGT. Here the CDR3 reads CASTASTPTNEKRFF. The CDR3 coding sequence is TGTGCCAGCACAGCCTCGACACCAACTAATGAAAAACGGTTTTTT.

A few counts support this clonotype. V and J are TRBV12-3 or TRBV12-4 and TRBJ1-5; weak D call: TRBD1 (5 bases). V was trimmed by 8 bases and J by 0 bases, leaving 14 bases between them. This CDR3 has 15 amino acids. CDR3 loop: CASSTYRPSNQPQHF. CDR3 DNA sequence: TGTGCCAGCTCTACCTACAGGCCTAGCAATCAGCCCCAGCATTTT.

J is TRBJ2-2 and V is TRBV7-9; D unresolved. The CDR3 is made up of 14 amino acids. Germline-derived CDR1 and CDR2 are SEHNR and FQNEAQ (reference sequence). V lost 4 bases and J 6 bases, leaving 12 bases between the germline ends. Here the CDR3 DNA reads TGTGCCAGCAGCTCATCGACTCTTCCCGGGGAGCTGTTTTTT. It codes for CASSSSTLPGELFF.

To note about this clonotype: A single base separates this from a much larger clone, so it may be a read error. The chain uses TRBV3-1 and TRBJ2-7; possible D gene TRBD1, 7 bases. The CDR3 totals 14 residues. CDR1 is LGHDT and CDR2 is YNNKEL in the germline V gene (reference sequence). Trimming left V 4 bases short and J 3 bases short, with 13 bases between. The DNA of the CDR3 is TGTGCCAGCAGCCGCGGGACAGTAGGCTACGAGCAGTACTTC. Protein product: CASSRGTVGYEQYF.

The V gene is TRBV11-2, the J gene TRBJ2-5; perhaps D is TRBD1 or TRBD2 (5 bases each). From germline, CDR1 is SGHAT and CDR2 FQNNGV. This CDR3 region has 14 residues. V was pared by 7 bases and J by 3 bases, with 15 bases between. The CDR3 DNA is TGTGCCAGCACCTATTGGGACGGGGAAGAGACCCAGTACTTC. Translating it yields CASTYWDGEETQYF.

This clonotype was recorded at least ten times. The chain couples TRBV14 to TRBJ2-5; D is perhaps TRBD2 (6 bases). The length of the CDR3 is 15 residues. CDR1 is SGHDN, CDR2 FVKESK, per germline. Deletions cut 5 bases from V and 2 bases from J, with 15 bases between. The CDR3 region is CASSGEDGTQETQYF. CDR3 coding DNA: TGTGCCAGCAGCGGAGAGGACGGGACTCAAGAGACCCAGTACTTC.

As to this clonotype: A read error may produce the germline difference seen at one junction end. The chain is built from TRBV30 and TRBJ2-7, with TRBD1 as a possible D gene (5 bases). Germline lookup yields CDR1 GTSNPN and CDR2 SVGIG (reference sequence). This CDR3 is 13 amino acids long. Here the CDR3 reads CAWRQQASFEQYF. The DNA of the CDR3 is TGTGCCTGGAGACAACAGGCATCCTTCGAGCAGTACTTC.

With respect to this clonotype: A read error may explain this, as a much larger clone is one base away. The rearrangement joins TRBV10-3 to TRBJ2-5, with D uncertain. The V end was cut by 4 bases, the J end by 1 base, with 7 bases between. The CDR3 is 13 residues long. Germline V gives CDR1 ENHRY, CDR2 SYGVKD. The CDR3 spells CAISACGQETQYF. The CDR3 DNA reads TGTGCCATCAGTGCGTGCGGCCAAGAGACCCAGTACTTC.

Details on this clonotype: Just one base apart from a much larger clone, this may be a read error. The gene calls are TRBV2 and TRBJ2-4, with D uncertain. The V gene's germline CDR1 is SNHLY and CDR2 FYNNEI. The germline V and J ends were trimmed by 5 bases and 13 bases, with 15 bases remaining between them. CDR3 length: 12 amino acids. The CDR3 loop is CASSSGVFEQYF. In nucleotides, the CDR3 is TGTGCCAGCAGTTCCGGAGTATTTGAGCAGTACTTC. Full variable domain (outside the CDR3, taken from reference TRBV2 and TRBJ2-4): EPEVTQTPSHQVTQMGQEVILRCVPISNHLYFYWYRQILGQKVEFLVSFYNNEISEKSEIFDDQFSVERPDGSNFTLKIRSTKLEDSAMYFCASSSGVFEQYFGAGTRLSVL.

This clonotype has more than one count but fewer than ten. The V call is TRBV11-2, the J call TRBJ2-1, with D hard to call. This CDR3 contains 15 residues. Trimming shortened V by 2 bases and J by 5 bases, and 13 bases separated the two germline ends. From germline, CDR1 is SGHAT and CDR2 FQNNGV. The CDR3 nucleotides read TGTGCCAGCAGCTTAATTCGCCTTGGAAACAATGAGCAGTTCTTC. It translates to CASSLIRLGNNEQFF.

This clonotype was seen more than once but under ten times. The CDR3 DNA is TGCAGTGCGCGAGCCCCAGCGGGGGGGCAAGAGACCCAGTACTTC. This codes for CSARAPAGGQETQYF. V gene TRBV20-1 combines with J gene TRBJ2-5; 10 nucleotides line up with TRBD2. The V gene end was trimmed by 6 bases and the J gene end by 2 bases; junction bases not matched to a gene: 9. This CDR3 has 15 residues. Germline CDR1 and CDR2: DFQATT and SNEGSKA (reference sequence).

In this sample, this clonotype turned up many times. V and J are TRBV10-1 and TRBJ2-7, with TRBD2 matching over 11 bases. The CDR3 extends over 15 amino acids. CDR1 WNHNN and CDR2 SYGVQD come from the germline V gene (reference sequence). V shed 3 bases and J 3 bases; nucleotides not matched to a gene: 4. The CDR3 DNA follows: TGCGCCAGCAGTGAAGGGACTAGCGGATACTACGAGCAGTACTTC. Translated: CASSEGTSGYYEQYF.

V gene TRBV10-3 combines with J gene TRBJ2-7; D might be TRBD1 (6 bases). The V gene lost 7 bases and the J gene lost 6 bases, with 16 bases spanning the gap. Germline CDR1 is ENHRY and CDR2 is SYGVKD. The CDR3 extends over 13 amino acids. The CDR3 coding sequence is TGTGCCATCAAAGGGGACATGGAGGCCGAGCAGTACTTC. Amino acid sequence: CAIKGDMEAEQYF.

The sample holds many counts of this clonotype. CDR3 amino acids: CASSSQSTDTQYF. The CDR3 DNA sequence: TGTGCCAGCAGTTCCCAAAGCACAGATACGCAGTATTTT. The chain carries TRBV12-3 or TRBV12-4 and TRBJ2-3; D call uncertain. The CDR3 length is 13 residues. Trimming left V 4 bases short and J 0 bases short, with 5 bases between.

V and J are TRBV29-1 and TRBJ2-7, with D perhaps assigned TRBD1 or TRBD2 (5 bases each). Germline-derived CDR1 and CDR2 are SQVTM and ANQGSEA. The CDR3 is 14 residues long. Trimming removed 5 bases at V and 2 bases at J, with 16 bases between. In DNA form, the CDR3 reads TGCAGCGTTATATCGGGGCTCATCCCCTACGAGCAGTACTTC. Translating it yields CSVISGLIPYEQYF.

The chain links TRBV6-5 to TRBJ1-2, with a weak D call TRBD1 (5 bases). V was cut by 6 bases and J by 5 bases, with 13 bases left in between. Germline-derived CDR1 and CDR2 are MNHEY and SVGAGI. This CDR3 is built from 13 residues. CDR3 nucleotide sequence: TGTGCCAGCAGACGCGTAGACAGTTATGGCTACACCTTC. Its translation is CASRRVDSYGYTF.

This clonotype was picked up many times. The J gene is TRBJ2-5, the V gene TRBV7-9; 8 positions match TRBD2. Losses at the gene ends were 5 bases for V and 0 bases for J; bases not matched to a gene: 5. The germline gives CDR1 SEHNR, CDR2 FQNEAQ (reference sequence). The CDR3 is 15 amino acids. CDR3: CASSRGLADQETQYF. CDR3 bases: TGTGCCAGCAGCCGAGGACTAGCAGACCAAGAGACCCAGTACTTC.

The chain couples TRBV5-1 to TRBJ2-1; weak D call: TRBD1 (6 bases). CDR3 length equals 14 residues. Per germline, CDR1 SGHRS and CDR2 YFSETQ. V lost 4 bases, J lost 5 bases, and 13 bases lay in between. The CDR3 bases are TGCGCCAGCAGCCAGGGGACAAATAACAATGAGCAGTTCTTC. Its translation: CASSQGTNNNEQFF.

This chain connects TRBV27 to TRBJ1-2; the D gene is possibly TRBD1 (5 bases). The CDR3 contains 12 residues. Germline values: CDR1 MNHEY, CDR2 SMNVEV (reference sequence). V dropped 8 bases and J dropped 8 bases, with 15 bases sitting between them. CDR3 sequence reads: CASGLTATGYTF. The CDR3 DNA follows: TGTGCCAGCGGGCTGACAGCAACCGGCTACACCTTC.

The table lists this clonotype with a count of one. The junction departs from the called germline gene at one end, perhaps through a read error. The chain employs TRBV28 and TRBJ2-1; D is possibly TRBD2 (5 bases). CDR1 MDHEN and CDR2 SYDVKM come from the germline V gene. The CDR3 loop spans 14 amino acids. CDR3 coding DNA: TGTGCCAGCAGGTCTACCGGGATCTACAGTGAGCAGTTCTTC. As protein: CASRSTGIYSEQFF.